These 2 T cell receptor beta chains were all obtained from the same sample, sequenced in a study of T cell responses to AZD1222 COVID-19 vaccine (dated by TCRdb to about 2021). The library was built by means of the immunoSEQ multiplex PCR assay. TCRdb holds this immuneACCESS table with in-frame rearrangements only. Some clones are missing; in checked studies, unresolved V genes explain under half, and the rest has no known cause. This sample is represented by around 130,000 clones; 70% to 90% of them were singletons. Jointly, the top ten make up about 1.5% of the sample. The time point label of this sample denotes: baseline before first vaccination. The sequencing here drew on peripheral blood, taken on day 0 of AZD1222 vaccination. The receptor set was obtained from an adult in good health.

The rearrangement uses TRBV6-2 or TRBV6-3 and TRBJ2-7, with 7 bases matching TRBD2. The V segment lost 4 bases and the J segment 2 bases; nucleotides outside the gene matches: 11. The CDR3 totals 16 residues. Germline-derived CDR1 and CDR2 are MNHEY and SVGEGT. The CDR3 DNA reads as TGTGCCAGCAGTTCGCCTACTAGCGAACTAACCTACGAGCAGTACTTC. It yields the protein CASSSPTSELTYEQYF.

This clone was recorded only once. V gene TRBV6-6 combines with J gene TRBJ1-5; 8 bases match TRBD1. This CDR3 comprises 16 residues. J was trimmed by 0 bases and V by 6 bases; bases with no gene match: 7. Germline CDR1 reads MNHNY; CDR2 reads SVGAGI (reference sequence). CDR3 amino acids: CASRRVGQGSNQPQHF. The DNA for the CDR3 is TGTGCCAGCAGGAGAGTAGGACAGGGTAGCAATCAGCCCCAGCATTTT.